This is a list of T cell receptor beta chains from one sample in a study of blood T cells in healthy people across ages. TCRdb fed the 5' RACE reads into MiXCR, producing one record per CDR3 protein. Of approximately 600,000 distinct CDR3 sequences in the sample, roughly 53% were seen once. Sequences were obtained from blood. The origin of the receptors is a man in his sixties in good health. Both conserved end residues are part of each CDR3. Fields, in order: D gene, V gene, clone size, J gene, CDR3 DNA, CDR3 protein. A D gene is named only where the DNA matches it firmly. Clone size appears in some rows only: once, few, many, or a class for an expanded clone.

d_gene: -; v_gene: TRBV11-2; abundance: -; j_gene: TRBJ2-7; CDR3nt: TGTGCCAGCAGCTTAGTTGGACTCGCCTACGAGCAGTACTTC; CDR3aa: CASSLVGLAYEQYF
d_gene: -; v_gene: TRBV20-1; abundance: -; j_gene: TRBJ2-4; CDR3nt: TGCAGTGCTAGAGATCAAGTCTGGAATAAAGACATTCAGTACTTC; CDR3aa: CSARDQVWNKDIQYF
d_gene: -; v_gene: TRBV7-2; abundance: few; j_gene: TRBJ2-5; CDR3nt: TGTGCCAGCAGCTGGCGGGTGGGACGAGAGACCCAGTACTTC; CDR3aa: CASSWRVGRETQYF
d_gene: -; v_gene: TRBV27; abundance: few; j_gene: TRBJ2-3; CDR3nt: TGTGCCAGCAGTCGGGGGACTAACAGGGACACAGATACGCAGTATTTT; CDR3aa: CASSRGTNRDTDTQYF
d_gene: -; v_gene: TRBV5-6; abundance: -; j_gene: TRBJ2-5; CDR3nt: TGTGCCAGCAGCTACAGACAACTCGGGGGAGAGACCCAGTACTTC; CDR3aa: CASSYRQLGGETQYF
d_gene: -; v_gene: TRBV7-7; abundance: -; j_gene: TRBJ2-1; CDR3nt: TGTGCCAGCTCCCCGGGCCGGGGGCCCCTCCTAAATGAGCAGTTCTTC; CDR3aa: CASSPGRGPLLNEQFF
d_gene: -; v_gene: TRBV20-1; abundance: once; j_gene: TRBJ1-6; CDR3nt: TGCAGTGCGCGCCGGGGCTCCTATAATTCACCCCTCCACTTT; CDR3aa: CSARRGSYNSPLHF
d_gene: -; v_gene: TRBV7-2; abundance: -; j_gene: TRBJ2-3; CDR3nt: TGTGCCAGCAGCTTATCTGCTGGAGATACGCAGTATTTT; CDR3aa: CASSLSAGDTQYF
d_gene: TRBD1; v_gene: TRBV4-2; abundance: -; j_gene: TRBJ1-1; CDR3nt: TGTGCCAGCAGCCAAGGAGGGACAGGCCTTATGAACACTGAAGCTTTCTTT; CDR3aa: CASSQGGTGLMNTEAFF
d_gene: -; v_gene: TRBV11-2; abundance: -; j_gene: TRBJ2-5; CDR3nt: TGTGCCAGCAGCTTAGATAGATCGCTTTACCAAGAGACCCAGTACTTC; CDR3aa: CASSLDRSLYQETQYF
d_gene: -; v_gene: TRBV5-1; abundance: -; j_gene: TRBJ2-6; CDR3nt: TGCGCCAGCAGCTACCAGGGGACTGGGGCCAACGTCCTGACTTTC; CDR3aa: CASSYQGTGANVLTF